A selection of T cell receptor beta chains follows, all from one sample in a study of OX40 agonist ivuxolimab in advanced cancers. The repertoire was sequenced with immunoSEQ multiplex PCR; TCRdb's copy has only in-frame clones and lacks some. The sample yields 50,000 to 65,000 clones, approximately 88% seen once. Sequenced here: CD4+ or CD8+ T cells sorted from blood, sampled in a trial of the OX40 agonist ivuxolimab. All receptors derive from an adult with an advanced solid tumor such as melanoma, head and neck, liver or kidney cancer. The conserved cysteine and the conserved F or W are not part of the CDR3 here. Fields, in order: clone size, V gene, J gene, CDR3 protein. A clone size is listed for some rows: how often the clone was seen (once, few, many), or a class if it is expanded.

>NA|TRBV6-6|TRBJ2-5
ASSYSTRQETQY
>NA|TRBV14|TRBJ2-7
ASSRHERGEQY
>once|TRBV10-3|TRBJ1-5
AINRGEGQPQH
>once|TRBV7-6|TRBJ2-2
ASSSMTGGQTGELF
>NA|TRBV15|TRBJ1-6
ATSRDPGGGPLH
>NA|TRBV11-2|TRBJ1-1
ASTSYGAGEAF
>once|TRBV6-6|TRBJ1-1
ASSIQGLNTEAF
>NA|TRBV2|TRBJ2-5
ASRPRQGAETQY
>NA|TRBV28|TRBJ1-5
ASSLLLENQPQH
>NA|TRBV4-1|TRBJ2-7
ASSQGGISYEQY
>NA|TRBV4-2|TRBJ2-7
ASSRTGTAGYEQY
>NA|TRBV4-1|TRBJ1-1
ASSPSRGGTEAF
>NA|TRBV5-8|TRBJ1-1
ASTSRAF
>NA|TRBV9|TRBJ2-3
ASSAGLSDTQY
>NA|TRBV6-5|TRBJ1-5
ASSQINRGNQPQH
>NA|TRBV25-1|TRBJ2-3
ASSMVGNGRGLGDTQY
>NA|TRBV7-8|TRBJ1-5
ASSLAQGGNSNQPQH
>NA|TRBV18|TRBJ2-1
ASSPQRGSGGNEQF
>NA|TRBV19|TRBJ2-5
ASSNKRLADQETQY
>NA|TRBV6-1|TRBJ1-5
ASANRGSINQPQH
>NA|TRBV6-1|TRBJ2-5
ASRDRQQETQY
>NA|TRBV10-3|TRBJ1-5
AISESVQAGNQPQH
>NA|TRBV18|TRBJ1-5
ASSPQESQPQH
>NA|TRBV30|TRBJ1-2
AWSRDRPYGYT
>NA|TRBV30|TRBJ1-6
AWSLLDRLNSPLH
>NA|TRBV5-6|TRBJ1-2
ASSFYDRGRGGGYT